A few counts support the clone carrying this TCR beta chain. CDR1 and CDR2 from the germline V gene are LGHNA and YNFKEQ. The V end was cut by 1 base, the J end by 1 base, with 11 bases between. This CDR3 is built from 16 residues. This sample is part of a study of shared T cell receptors in the human thymus. TCRdb keeps only in-frame clones here, not all; method: immunoSEQ multiplex PCR. The sample lists approximately 400,000 clones; 85% to 95% were seen once. The chain combines TRBV4-2 with TRBJ1-3; TRBD1 might be the D (6 bases). Input material: thymocytes. The receptor's source is a human donor. CDR3: CASSQGPRGSGNTIYF. CDR3 DNA: TGTGCCAGCAGCCAAGGCCCCAGGGGTTCTGGAAACACCATATATTTT.